This T cell receptor (beta chain) was documented in a study of OX40 agonist ivuxolimab in advanced cancers. Overall study context: Ivuxolimab, an agonist antibody against OX40 (CD134), was given to patients. Prior anti-PD-1, anti-PD-L1 or anti-CTLA-4 therapy did not bar entry, and about 38% had some. The study's findings and limits: At 0.1 to 3.0 mg/kg, CD4+ and CD8+ blood T cells expanded clonally by week 6.

The assay was immunoSEQ multiplex PCR, and TCRdb's table has in-frame clones only and misses some. The table includes 70,000 to 90,000 clones, approximately 88% detected once. As concerns this clone: Its target is not known.

The CDR3 loop spans 15 amino acids. Germline V lookup: CDR1 MGHRA, CDR2 YSYEKL. The ends were cut back, 1 base at V and 6 bases at J, with 15 bases in the middle. With autoimmune disease history or systemic immunosuppression, patients were excluded. The clonotype originates from an adult with an advanced solid tumor such as melanoma, head and neck, liver or kidney cancer. The rearrangement joins TRBV4-1 to TRBJ1-1; D unresolved. This specimen was CD4+ or CD8+ T cells sorted from blood, taken in a trial of the OX40 agonist ivuxolimab. The CDR3 here is CASSQVRRGSAEAFF. The CDR3 bases are TGCGCCAGCAGCCAAGTAAGGAGAGGGAGTGCTGAAGCTTTCTTT.